The clone carrying this T cell receptor beta chain turned up a few times. What it recognizes is unknown. This sample is part of a study of blood T cells in healthy people across ages. Study at large: Template-switching capture recovered about one barcoded beta molecule per two T cells.

Germline V gene lookup returns CDR1 SEHNR and CDR2 FQNEAQ (reference sequence). The CDR3 loop spans 15 amino acids. Study-wide results and caveats: The authors considered diversity estimates from one million T cells to be underestimates.

PCR was performed a second time for about 7 to 11 cycles using a sample-barcoded 5' primer and a J-beta primer mix. TCRdb itself ran the 5' RACE reads through MiXCR, one entry per CDR3 protein. Here the sample spans hundreds of thousands of distinct CDR3 sequences, 45% to 70% being singletons. The sequencing sample was made of blood. This sequence joins TRBV7-9 and TRBJ2-4; 8 bases align to TRBD1. The DNA end favors TRBJ2-7, so the J call may be wrong. The clonotype originates from a middle-aged man in good health. The CDR3 protein is CASSTLTGALYEQYF. The CDR3 coding sequence is TGTGCCAGCAGCACATTGACAGGGGCTTTATACGAGCAGTACTTC.